The 14 T cell receptor beta chains in this list originate from one sample, sequenced in a study of T cells in Graves' hyperthyroidism and ophthalmopathy. TCR beta CDR3 regions were amplified from RNA. First-round RT-PCR targeting the TCR CDR3 was performed with the HTBI primer set. TCRdb processed the multiplex PCR reads anew with MiXCR; each CDR3 protein has one entry. Here the sample spans about 840,000 distinct CDR3 sequences, more than 30% being singletons. The specimen sequenced was blood. The receptors here all came from a young man with Graves' hyperthyroidism.

At least ten counts were recorded for this clonotype. The rearrangement uses TRBV4-1 and TRBJ1-1; unclear D gene. The CDR3 consists of 14 residues. Germline V gene data show CDR1 as MGHRA and CDR2 as YSYEKL. Trimming stripped 4 bases from V and 0 bases from J, with 9 bases between. In DNA, the CDR3 is TGCGCCAGCAGCCGGGCCTACGTGAACACTGAAGCTTTCTTT. Its protein is CASSRAYVNTEAFF.

This clonotype was observed at least ten times. This sequence joins TRBV10-3 and TRBJ2-7, with D possibly matching TRBD1 (6 bases). CDR3 length equals 12 residues. Trimming shortened V by 7 bases and J by 5 bases, and 12 bases separated the two germline ends. Germline V lookup: CDR1 ENHRY, CDR2 SYGVKD. CDR3 sequence: CAITTQGNEQYF. The CDR3 DNA sequence: TGTGCCATCACCACACAGGGTAACGAGCAGTACTTC.

The CDR3 nucleotides are TGTGCCAGCAGTGAACGGGCCGGGACTAGCGGGGGCGAGCAGTACTTC. Protein: CASSERAGTSGGEQYF. The rearrangement joins TRBV2 to TRBJ2-7; TRBD2 matches 14 bases. Germline CDR1 and CDR2: SNHLY and FYNNEI. J was trimmed by 6 bases and V by 2 bases; bases with no gene match: 6. This CDR3 has 16 residues.

This clonotype was picked up many times. The V gene is TRBV12-3 or TRBV12-4, the J gene TRBJ1-5; no firm D call. This CDR3 is 14 amino acids long. V lost 5 bases, J lost 4 bases, and 12 bases lay in between. CDR3 sequence (DNA): TGTGCCAGCAGTCTAACAAGCCGGAATCAGCCCCAGCATTTT. Protein sequence: CASSLTSRNQPQHF.

The chain joins TRBV20-1 to TRBJ2-7; 7 bases align to TRBD1. Germline CDR1 DFQATT, CDR2 SNEGSKA (reference sequence). The ends lost 1 base at V and 2 bases at J; junction bases unmatched: 8. This CDR3 has 15 amino acids. CDR3 amino acids: CSARGYGTAPYEQYF. The CDR3, as DNA: TGCAGTGCTAGAGGCTACGGGACAGCTCCCTACGAGCAGTACTTC.

The table lists this clonotype with a few counts. The rearrangement links TRBV7-9 to TRBJ1-1; no clear D. Germline CDR1 and CDR2: SEHNR and FQNEAQ (reference sequence). The CDR3 is 12 amino acids. V lost 7 bases to trimming and J lost 2 bases, with 8 bases between them. This CDR3 is CASTPDNTEAFF. The CDR3 nucleotides read TGTGCCAGCACCCCCGACAACACTGAAGCTTTCTTT.

This clonotype showed up many times. This rearrangement joins TRBV25-1 to TRBJ2-2, with D hard to call. V lost 11 bases and J 1 base, leaving 11 bases between the germline ends. The CDR3 is 13 residues long. Germline-derived CDR1 and CDR2 are MGHDK and SYGVNS. The CDR3 sequence is CASRGLNTGELFF. The CDR3 nucleotides read TGTGCCTCTCGAGGTCTGAACACCGGGGAGCTGTTTTTT.

Comment on this clonotype: A junction boundary mismatches the germline segment, possibly from a read error. The J gene is TRBJ1-3, the V gene TRBV20-1; D remains ambiguous. The CDR3 runs to 15 residues. Germline loops: CDR1 DFQATT, CDR2 SNEGSKA (reference sequence). CDR3 sequence (DNA): TGCAGTGCTAGAGATGGAGGGCAGACTGGAAACACCGTATATTTT. This encodes CSARDGGQTGNTVYF.

This clonotype showed up just a few times. This chain links TRBV6-5 with TRBJ1-5, with D unresolved. The germline gives CDR1 MNHEY, CDR2 SVGAGI. The CDR3 runs 14 residues. With 5 bases removed from V and 7 bases from J, the gap between germline ends came to 15 bases. In DNA form, the CDR3 reads TGTGCCAGCAGTCCAGATTTTCAAGGCCAGCCCCAGCATTTT. This sequence encodes CASSPDFQGQPQHF.

CDR3 region: CASTPSRGQGLEPLHF. CDR3 DNA sequence: TGTGCCAGTACCCCCAGCAGGGGGCAGGGCCTGGAACCCCTCCACTTT. V is TRBV19 and J is TRBJ1-6; TRBD1 matches 8 bases. V dropped 7 bases and J dropped 12; count of bases not matched to a gene: 17. This CDR3 has 16 amino acids. Germline V gene data show CDR1 as LNHDA and CDR2 as SQIVND (reference sequence). Together with reference TRBV19 and TRBJ1-6, the CDR3 gives the full variable domain: DGGITQSPKYLFRKEGQNVTLSCEQNLNHDAMYWYRQDPGQGLRLIYYSQIVNDFQKGDIAEGYSVSREKKESFPLTVTSAQKNPTAFYLCASTPSRGQGLEPLHFGNGTRLTVT.

The count of this clonotype is one. The chain carries TRBV12-3 or TRBV12-4 and TRBJ1-4, with unresolved D. Deletions cut 3 bases from V and 6 bases from J, with 8 bases between. This CDR3 region has 13 residues. CDR3 residues: CASSFETDEKLFF. As DNA, the CDR3 is TGTGCCAGCAGTTTTGAGACCGATGAAAAACTGTTTTTT.

In its sample, this clonotype was seen once. The chain uses TRBV5-1 and TRBJ2-7; D call uncertain. CDR1 SGHRS and CDR2 YFSETQ come from the germline V gene. The CDR3 length is 13 residues. V was trimmed by 3 bases and J by 2 bases, leaving 9 bases between them. The chain's CDR3 is CASSSVLAYEQYF. The CDR3 DNA is TGCGCCAGCAGCTCTGTTTTGGCCTACGAGCAGTACTTC.

The chain combines TRBV10-3 with TRBJ2-2; D unclear. The germline gives CDR1 ENHRY, CDR2 SYGVKD. Trimming removed 0 bases at V and 9 bases at J, with 2 bases between. The CDR3 length is 11 residues. CDR3 DNA sequence: TGTGCCATCAGTGAGTCGAGGGAGCTGTTTTTT. Its protein product is CAISESRELFF.

The sample holds a few counts of this clonotype. The chain has TRBV9 and TRBJ1-5, with unresolved D. With 3 bases removed from V and 3 bases from J, the gap between germline ends came to 10 bases. This CDR3 spans 14 amino acids. CDR1 is SGDLS and CDR2 is YYNGEE in the germline V gene. The CDR3 is CASSADGLNQPQHF. Here the CDR3 DNA reads TGTGCCAGCAGCGCGGACGGACTCAATCAGCCCCAGCATTTT.